This T cell receptor beta chain was retrieved from a study of monozygotic twins with inflammatory bowel disease (dated by TCRdb to the late 2010s). Study-level background: The complete study included around 30 monozygotic twin pairs: 19 IBD-discordant Danish pairs and nine German pairs, of which four were IBD-concordant and five were IBD-discordant. The search for disease-associated traits relied mainly on comparing IBD patients with their genetically identical healthy co-twins within discordant pairs. Each individual had, on average, about 151 000 unique TCRalpha sequences and 181 000 unique TCRbeta sequences available for analysis. Findings and caveats that apply to the study as a whole: The results gave no support for a single strong signal or clonotype linked to IBD. TCRbeta repertoire diversity, by inverse Simpson index, was decreased in IBD patients compared with their healthy co-twins. The analysis was unable to tell apart different T cell subtypes. Because patients received different immunosuppressive treatments, the repertoires may have picked up extra background noise and variability between individuals. Compared with healthy twins, IBD patients shared fewer clonotypes with other individuals, and the difference was most pronounced in patients with signs of disease activity. Repertoire similarity did not differ between concordant and discordant twins, which could be due to limited statistical power.

From each donor, an approximately 2.3 ml peripheral blood sample was collected into PAXgene tubes and kept at -80 degrees C. Without any T cell sorting, total RNA was extracted from whole blood using the PAXgene blood miRNA kit on an automated QIAcube. Peripheral blood from monozygotic twin pairs concordant or discordant for inflammatory bowel disease was subjected to deep TCRalpha and TCRbeta repertoire profiling with unique molecular barcoding. Smoking habits were recorded for all twin pairs, and each individual was classified as a current, former or never smoker. The library was generated by 5' RACE. For each TCR library, about 4,000 ng of total RNA was used. For each sample, cDNA synthesis with SMARTScribe reverse transcriptase was split into eight separate reactions. Unique molecular identifiers containing a 6-nucleotide sample barcode were introduced through template switching during cDNA synthesis. Two nested PCRs of about 17 and 10 cycles amplified the TCRalpha and TCRbeta cDNA, and bead purification followed each PCR. Before amplification, the cDNA was both treated with uracil DNA-glycosylase and purified with the QIAquick PCR purification kit. The second PCR added Illumina TruSeq-compatible adapters along with sample-specific barcodes. TapeStation and Qubit were used to check library quality and concentration, and around 4.5 ng of each library went into the pool. Sequencing of pooled libraries was carried out on an Illumina HiSeq2500 single-index Rapid Run using 2 x 100 bp reads and custom sequencing primers. Per the source publication's procedure: PCR and sequencing errors were corrected by UMI-based consensus assembly using MiGEC version 1.2.6. V(D)J alignment, clonotype assembly and CDR3 extraction were performed with MiXCR version 2.1.1. To normalise gene usage, clonotype sharing and MAIT/NKT TCR abundance, the top 1000, 10 000 and 20 000 clonotypes in each sample were analysed. Diversity was computed as the inverse Simpson index with the vegan R package after downsampling to 27 000 UMIs. Paired Mann-Whitney U tests were applied to discordant twin pairs, with Benjamini-Hochberg correction for multiple testing. TCRdb reprocessed the reads and lists each CDR3 protein sequence as a single entry, with no DNA. The V and J calls and clone size come from TCRdb's table, not from the authors' own analysis. The table for this sample lists fewer than 200,000 distinct CDR3 sequences. 2% to 3% of the sample rests with the top ten.

For CDR1 and CDR2, the germline V gene lists MGHRA and YSYEKL. The CDR3 starts with the cysteine, ends with the phenylalanine, and has 13 residues. No DNA was logged. Details on this clonotype: Its antigen is not yet known.

Recombination linked TRBV4-1 to TRBJ2-5. The material sequenced was blood. This receptor was obtained from a human donor with ulcerative colitis or Crohn's disease, or a healthy co-twin of an affected twin (not recorded which). The CDR3 has the sequence CASSQDLQETQYF.